These 25 T cell receptor beta chains were sequenced from one sample in a study of cytomegalovirus exposure and HLA in healthy donors. Primers for the PCR totalled 60 Vbeta and 13 Jbeta. The table came from immunoSEQ multiplex PCR; TCRdb's copy has only in-frame clones and leaves some out. This repertoire shows 110,000 or so clones, 69% found once; its top ten account for 5.4%. Material: PBMCs. The receptors shown here come from a woman in her seventies in good health and CMV-seropositive.

This chain links TRBV7-3 with TRBJ2-3; 7 nucleotides line up with TRBD1. The J segment lost 1 base and the V segment lost 2 bases, leaving 0 bases of the junction unmatched. The CDR3 has 14 residues. CDR1 and CDR2 (germline): SGHTA, FQGTGA. This chain's CDR3 is CASSLGTGTDTQYF. In DNA form, the CDR3 reads TGTGCCAGCAGCTTAGGGACAGGCACAGATACGCAGTATTTT.

The rearrangement links TRBV7-2 to TRBJ1-6, with D tentatively TRBD1 (5 bases). CDR3 length equals 15 residues. Germline-derived CDR1 and CDR2 are SGHTA and FQGNSA. Trimming removed 6 bases from V and 0 bases from J, with 9 bases in between. In DNA, the CDR3 is TGTGCCAGCAGTTTCCAGGGCTCCTATAATTCACCCCTCCACTTT. As protein: CASSFQGSYNSPLHF. The complete variable domain, with remaining parts taken from reference TRBV7-2 and TRBJ1-6, reads GAGVSQSPSNKVTEKGKDVELRCDPISGHTALYWYRQSLGQGLEFLIYFQGNSAPDKSGLPSDRFSAERTGGSVSTLTIQRTQQEDSAVYLCASSFQGSYNSPLHFGNGTRLTVT.

The chain couples TRBV29-1 to TRBJ1-1; TRBD1 agrees at 8 bases. Germline loops: CDR1 SQVTM, CDR2 ANQGSEA. J gave up 5 bases and V 6 bases, and 14 bases lay outside the gene matches. This CDR3 is 15 amino acids long. The CDR3 loop reads CSVVPIQGDGTEAFF. CDR3 nucleotides: TGCAGCGTCGTCCCAATACAGGGGGACGGGACTGAAGCTTTCTTT.

The chain recombines TRBV10-3 with TRBJ2-6; 7 bases map to TRBD2. V lost 0 bases to trimming and J lost 4 bases; unmatched junction nucleotides: 6. The germline V gene has CDR1 ENHRY and CDR2 SYGVKD. The CDR3 sequence is 17 residues long. The CDR3 reads CAISESGGGRGANVLTF. CDR3 nucleotide sequence: TGTGCCATCAGTGAGTCCGGCGGGGGACGGGGGGCCAACGTCCTGACTTTC.

The chain is built from TRBV9 and TRBJ1-6; D unresolved. This CDR3 contains 13 residues. From germline, CDR1 is SGDLS and CDR2 YYNGEE. Trimming removed 0 bases at V and 10 bases at J, with 8 bases between. The CDR3: CASSVDGESPLHF. The DNA for the CDR3 is TGTGCCAGCAGCGTAGATGGGGAGTCACCCCTCCACTTT.

This clone was counted once. This sequence joins TRBV27 and TRBJ2-6; D is possibly TRBD2 (5 bases). V was clipped by 6 bases and J by 0 bases, with 9 bases between them. Germline lookup yields CDR1 MNHEY and CDR2 SMNVEV (reference sequence). The CDR3 length is 15 residues. The CDR3 coding sequence is TGTGCCAGCAGGGACTTTAGCTCTGGGGCCAACGTCCTGACTTTC. Translating it yields CASRDFSSGANVLTF.

This chain links TRBV30 with TRBJ1-4; no clear D gene. CDR1 and CDR2 from the germline V gene are GTSNPN and SVGIG (reference sequence). The length of the CDR3 is 11 residues. Trimming removed 4 bases at V and 8 bases at J, with 8 bases between. CDR3 DNA sequence: TGTGCCTGGAAACACAGCGAAAAACTGTTTTTT. Translating gives CAWKHSEKLFF. The whole variable domain, remainder taken from reference TRBV30 and TRBJ1-4, is SQTIHQWPATLVQPVGSPLSLECTVEGTSNPNLYWYRQAAGRGLQLLFYSVGIGQISSEVPQNLSASRPQDRQFILSSKKLLLSDSGFYLCAWKHSEKLFFGSGTQLSVL.

This chain joins TRBV4-2 and TRBJ2-3, with 11 bases matching TRBD2. Germline CDR1 is LGHNA and CDR2 is YNFKEQ. With 1 base clipped from V and 2 bases from J, the junction kept 2 bases outside the gene matches. This CDR3 has 16 residues. The CDR3 coding sequence is TGTGCCAGCAGCCAAGCGGGACTAGCGGACACAGATACGCAGTATTTT. Translated, it gives CASSQAGLADTDTQYF.

This sequence joins TRBV7-2 and TRBJ2-1, with TRBD2 matching over 10 bases. Per germline, CDR1 SGHTA and CDR2 FQGNSA. The CDR3 extends over 16 amino acids. V gave up 5 bases and J gave up 2 bases; unmatched junction bases: 6. CDR3 sequence: CASSQLAGTAYNEQFF. The CDR3 DNA reads as TGTGCCAGCAGCCAACTAGCGGGGACGGCCTACAATGAGCAGTTCTTC.

The chain links TRBV7-2 to TRBJ2-1; TRBD2 matches at 7 bases. CDR3 length: 15 residues. V dropped 6 bases and J dropped 4; count of bases not matched to a gene: 9. Germline-derived CDR1 and CDR2 are SGHTA and FQGNSA. In nucleotides, the CDR3 is TGTGCCAGCAGTCGACAGCGGGGTTCTTACAATGAGCAGTTCTTC. Amino acid sequence: CASSRQRGSYNEQFF.

A few counts support this clone. Distinct nucleotide sequences in the sample also encode this CDR3. The V call is TRBV11-2, the J call TRBJ2-2; D gene ambiguous. Germline-derived CDR1 and CDR2 are SGHAT and FQNNGV. This CDR3 contains 14 residues. With 6 bases removed from V and 0 bases from J, the gap between germline ends came to 8 bases. This CDR3 is CASSLQTNTGELFF. CDR3 nucleotides: TGTGCCAGCAGTCTACAGACGAACACCGGGGAGCTGTTTTTT.

The rearrangement uses TRBV27 and TRBJ2-1; 8 bases agree with TRBD2. The germline V gene encodes CDR1 MNHEY and CDR2 SMNVEV (reference sequence). V was pared by 8 bases and J by 8 bases, with 11 bases of the junction left unmatched. The CDR3 runs 14 residues. CDR3 sequence reads: CASSIGGALYEQFF. The DNA of the CDR3 is TGTGCCAGCTCCATCGGGGGGGCATTATATGAGCAGTTCTTC.

The V gene is TRBV30, the J gene TRBJ2-7, with 9 nucleotides matching TRBD1. J was trimmed by 3 bases and V by 2 bases; bases with no gene match: 5. The CDR3 has 14 amino acids. CDR1 GTSNPN and CDR2 SVGIG come from the germline V gene (reference sequence). For the CDR3, the DNA is TGTGCCTGGAGTAGAACAGGGGGCTTCTACGAGCAGTACTTC. Protein: CAWSRTGGFYEQYF. Supplemented by reference TRBV30 and TRBJ2-7, the full variable domain reads SQTIHQWPATLVQPVGSPLSLECTVEGTSNPNLYWYRQAAGRGLQLLFYSVGIGQISSEVPQNLSASRPQDRQFILSSKKLLLSDSGFYLCAWSRTGGFYEQYFGPGTRLTVT.

This clone was found a few times. The genes are TRBV10-3 and TRBJ1-4, with D unclear. Germline CDR1 and CDR2: ENHRY and SYGVKD. V lost 3 bases and J lost 0, with 8 bases in between. This CDR3 is 15 amino acids long. The DNA for the CDR3 is TGTGCCATCAGTGATCCGGGTGCAACTAATGAAAAACTGTTTTTT. Its protein is CAISDPGATNEKLFF.

The gene calls are TRBV9 and TRBJ1-6; 8 nucleotides agree with TRBD1. Germline V gene data show CDR1 as SGDLS and CDR2 as YYNGEE. The CDR3 has 14 amino acids. Unmatched junction bases numbered 3, after V lost 4 bases and J lost 6 bases. CDR3 sequence reads: CASSPGGPNSPLHF. The CDR3 DNA follows: TGTGCCAGCAGCCCAGGGGGCCCTAATTCACCCCTCCACTTT.

The chain has TRBV11-2 and TRBJ1-3, with TRBD1 matching over 9 bases. V dropped 5 bases and J dropped 3; count of bases not matched to a gene: 5. Germline values: CDR1 SGHAT, CDR2 FQNNGV. The CDR3 loop spans 15 amino acids. The CDR3 DNA sequence: TGTGCCAGCAGCCAAGGACAGGGGAATGGAAACACCATATATTTT. Translated, it gives CASSQGQGNGNTIYF.

V gene TRBV6-5 combines with J gene TRBJ1-6; TRBD1 agrees at 8 bases. The CDR3 consists of 14 residues. V shed 6 bases and J 7 bases; nucleotides not matched to a gene: 5. Per the germline V gene, CDR1 is MNHEY and CDR2 is SVGAGI. The CDR3 coding sequence is TGTGCCAGCAGCCAGGCAGGGGGCAATTCACCCCTCCACTTT. Translated, it gives CASSQAGGNSPLHF.

The chain couples TRBV6-1 to TRBJ2-7, with no clear D. The V gene's germline CDR1 is MNHNS and CDR2 SASEGT. V was trimmed by 7 bases and J by 3 bases, leaving 16 bases between them. This CDR3 is 14 amino acids long. This chain's CDR3 is CASTQNSVNYEQYF. CDR3 in DNA: TGTGCCAGCACCCAGAATTCCGTAAACTACGAGCAGTACTTC.

This chain links TRBV27 with TRBJ1-1; 7 bases are shared with TRBD1. With V trimmed by 3 bases and J by 4 bases, 5 bases remained unmatched. In germline, CDR1 is MNHEY, CDR2 SMNVEV (reference sequence). The CDR3 runs to 14 residues. The CDR3 DNA reads as TGTGCCAGCAGTTTCTTGGCAGGGGGCACTGAAGCTTTCTTT. Translating it yields CASSFLAGGTEAFF.

The chain is built from TRBV5-1 and TRBJ2-5; 8 bases agree with TRBD2. The J call is in doubt because the DNA end fits TRBJ2-7 better. This CDR3 is built from 15 residues. Germline V gives CDR1 SGHRS, CDR2 YFSETQ. CDR3 DNA: TGCGCCAGCAGCCCTTCCGGGACTAGAACGCGCGAGCAGTACTTC. This gives the protein CASSPSGTRTREQYF.

This chain links TRBV7-9 with TRBJ1-3, with D unresolved. V was cut by 2 bases and J by 0 bases, with 5 bases left in between. The germline gives CDR1 SEHNR, CDR2 FQNEAQ (reference sequence). The length of the CDR3 is 14 residues. Here the CDR3 reads CASSLSVSGNTIYF. Here the CDR3 DNA reads TGTGCCAGCAGCTTATCAGTCTCTGGAAACACCATATATTTT.

This clone appeared a few times. The chain recombines TRBV7-8 with TRBJ2-7; 7 bases match TRBD1. The trim removed 1 base at V and 1 base at J, leaving 4 bases unmatched. The CDR3 has 15 amino acids. CDR1 is SGHVS and CDR2 is FQNEAQ in the germline V gene. CDR3 nucleotide sequence: TGTGCCAGCAGCTTAGGACAGGGCGGTTCCTACGAGCAGTACTTC. As protein: CASSLGQGGSYEQYF.

This clone was detected only a few times. The gene calls are TRBV5-1 and TRBJ1-6; 7 positions agree with TRBD1. This CDR3 contains 16 residues. Per germline, CDR1 SGHRS and CDR2 YFSETQ. Germline trimming cut 4 bases from V and 0 bases from J; bases unmatched to any gene: 4. As DNA, the CDR3 is TGCGCCAGCAGCCGGGGACAGAGCTCCTATAATTCACCCCTCCACTTT. Its translation: CASSRGQSSYNSPLHF.

The rearrangement joins TRBV6-5 to TRBJ2-5, with D perhaps TRBD2 (5 bases). The CDR3 runs to 16 residues. Deletions cut 0 bases from V and 2 bases from J, with 13 bases between. CDR1 is MNHEY and CDR2 is SVGAGI in the germline V gene. Here the CDR3 reads CASSYSVGSPQETQYF. The CDR3 nucleotides are TGTGCCAGCAGTTACTCAGTGGGGAGCCCGCAAGAGACCCAGTACTTC.

This chain uses TRBV4-2 with TRBJ1-1; the D gene is possibly TRBD1 (6 bases). V was pared by 0 bases and J by 1 base, with 12 bases between. Germline CDR1 and CDR2: LGHNA and YNFKEQ. CDR3 size: 16 residues. CDR3 amino acids: CASSQDQGTSNTEAFF. The CDR3 nucleotides read TGTGCCAGCAGCCAAGACCAGGGGACCTCGAACACTGAAGCTTTCTTT.